The 26 T cell receptor beta chains reported below all come from one sample, sequenced in a study of blood T cell repertoires in COVID-19. Sequencing used immunoSEQ multiplex PCR; TCRdb keeps in-frame clones, though not all of them. The repertoire holds over 200,000 clones, with 89% as singletons. The sequenced sample consisted of peripheral blood. The receptor set was obtained from a man aged 60 to 69 who had recovered from COVID-19.

This clone was counted once. This chain links TRBV5-1 with TRBJ2-1; TRBD1 might be the D (6 bases). Trimming removed 3 bases at V and 8 bases at J, with 15 bases between. Germline V CDR1 and CDR2: SGHRS, YFSETQ. This CDR3 is 14 amino acids long. For the CDR3, the DNA is TGCGCCAGCAGCTCAAACAGGGAAAACTATGAGCAGTTCTTC. Translating it yields CASSSNRENYEQFF.

The chain joins TRBV28 to TRBJ2-3; 8 nucleotides line up with TRBD1. Germline V lookup: CDR1 MDHEN, CDR2 SYDVKM. The CDR3 is made up of 14 amino acids. V was pared by 6 bases and J by 5 bases, with 7 bases of the junction left unmatched. CDR3 sequence reads: CASSLTGVRDTQYF. The CDR3 bases are TGTGCCAGCAGCCTGACAGGGGTGCGAGATACGCAGTATTTT. Combining the CDR3 with reference TRBV28 and TRBJ2-3 gives the whole variable domain DVKVTQSSRYLVKRTGEKVFLECVQDMDHENMFWYRQDPGLGLRLIYFSYDVKMKEKGDIPEGYSVSREKKERFSLILESASTNQTSMYLCASSLTGVRDTQYFGPGTRLTVL.

This chain links TRBV19 with TRBJ1-2; a weak D match, TRBD1 (5 bases). CDR1 LNHDA and CDR2 SQIVND come from the germline V gene (reference sequence). This CDR3 comprises 13 residues. V lost 5 bases and J 6 bases, leaving 13 bases between the germline ends. CDR3 nucleotide sequence: TGTGCCAGTAGTCTTGGGGGGAGGCATGGCTACACCTTC. Translated: CASSLGGRHGYTF.

This clone is a singleton in its sample. In nucleotides, the CDR3 is TGTGCCAGCAGTTACCGCCCCAGGGGGACCTACGAGCAGTACTTC. Protein sequence: CASSYRPRGTYEQYF. The chain carries TRBV6-5 and TRBJ2-7; 7 bases map to TRBD1. The CDR3 runs 15 residues. Trimming cost V 2 bases and J 2 bases; bases outside gene matches: 6. Germline V gene sequence: CDR1 MNHEY, CDR2 SVGAGI.

The V call is TRBV18, the J call TRBJ2-7; 7 bases are a match to TRBD2. The CDR3 runs to 15 residues. Unmatched junction bases numbered 11, after V lost 6 bases and J lost 3 bases. Germline CDR1 reads KGHSH; CDR2 reads LQKENI. CDR3 sequence (DNA): TGTGCCAGCTCCCCGGGACTATCAATAGGCTACGAGCAGTACTTC. This translates into CASSPGLSIGYEQYF.

CDR3 protein: CASRLNRDIVYEQYF. In DNA form, the CDR3 reads TGTGCCAGCAGATTGAACCGGGACATTGTGTACGAGCAGTACTTC. The V and J genes are TRBV7-9 and TRBJ2-7, with D possibly TRBD1 on 6 matching bases. V was trimmed by 6 bases and J by 4 bases, leaving 19 bases between them. The germline gives CDR1 SEHNR, CDR2 FQNEAQ (reference sequence). The CDR3 has 15 amino acids.

The chain employs TRBV27 and TRBJ2-7; 8 positions agree with TRBD2. This CDR3 spans 14 amino acids. Germline-derived CDR1 and CDR2 are MNHEY and SMNVEV (reference sequence). V trimming: 7 bases; J trimming: 0 bases; junction bases outside the gene matches: 5. The CDR3 protein is CASKRGPSSYEQYF. DNA for the CDR3: TGTGCCAGCAAGCGGGGGCCTAGCTCCTACGAGCAGTACTTC.

The chain combines TRBV4-2 with TRBJ2-7; maybe TRBD2 (6 bases). Trimming stripped 1 base from V and 4 bases from J, with 14 bases between. The CDR3 contains 15 residues. CDR1 is LGHNA, CDR2 YNFKEQ, per germline. The CDR3, as DNA: TGTGCCAGCAGCCAAGTTGGAGGGGAGACTTACGAGCAGTACTTC. Translated: CASSQVGGETYEQYF.

The chain has TRBV11-2 and TRBJ1-1; 7 nucleotides agree with TRBD1. Germline CDR1 is SGHAT and CDR2 is FQNNGV. Trimming took 3 bases from V and 5 from J; bases not matched to a gene: 9. This CDR3 contains 15 residues. The CDR3 DNA reads as TGTGCCAGCAGCTTCGACAGGGTAGTCGGAACTGAAGCTTTCTTT. It translates to CASSFDRVVGTEAFF.

V is TRBV19 and J is TRBJ2-1; maybe TRBD2 (6 bases). The CDR3 contains 14 residues. Trimming removed 0 bases at V and 7 bases at J, with 10 bases between. From germline, CDR1 is LNHDA and CDR2 SQIVND (reference sequence). CDR3 sequence: CASSIDLAYNEQFF. The CDR3 region has the DNA TGTGCCAGTAGTATAGACCTAGCGTATAATGAGCAGTTCTTC.

This chain joins TRBV5-1 and TRBJ1-4; D remains ambiguous. Trimming took off 0 bases at V and 8 bases at J, with 8 bases between the two ends. From germline, CDR1 is SGHRS and CDR2 YFSETQ. CDR3 size: 13 residues. CDR3 sequence reads: CASSLGGTEKLFF. The CDR3, as DNA: TGCGCCAGCAGCTTGGGAGGAACGGAAAAACTGTTTTTT.

This chain connects TRBV9 to TRBJ2-2; 9 nucleotides align to TRBD1. J lost 3 bases, V lost 0 bases, and 3 bases had no gene match. The CDR3 is made up of 16 amino acids. Germline CDR1 reads SGDLS; CDR2 reads YYNGEE. CDR3 amino acids: CASSVAGTGYTGELFF. In DNA form, the CDR3 reads TGTGCCAGCAGCGTAGCAGGGACAGGGTACACCGGGGAGCTGTTTTTT.

The chain is built from TRBV9 and TRBJ1-2; 7 nucleotides agree with TRBD1. The CDR3 contains 15 residues. Unmatched junction bases numbered 7, after V lost 0 bases and J lost 5 bases. CDR1 SGDLS and CDR2 YYNGEE come from the germline V gene. CDR3: CASSVEQGGTYGYTF. The CDR3 DNA sequence: TGTGCCAGCAGCGTAGAGCAGGGGGGAACTTATGGCTACACCTTC.

This chain uses TRBV2 with TRBJ2-6, with 7 positions matching TRBD1. With V trimmed by 6 bases and J by 1 base, 9 bases remained unmatched. CDR3 length: 17 residues. Germline V gene lookup returns CDR1 SNHLY and CDR2 FYNNEI. The CDR3 DNA reads as TGTGCCAGCAGCAGAGACAGGGAAATATCTGGGGCCAACGTCCTGACTTTC. Protein product: CASSRDREISGANVLTF. Full variable domain (outside the CDR3, taken from reference TRBV2 and TRBJ2-6): EPEVTQTPSHQVTQMGQEVILRCVPISNHLYFYWYRQILGQKVEFLVSFYNNEISEKSEIFDDQFSVERPDGSNFTLKIRSTKLEDSAMYFCASSRDREISGANVLTFGAGSRLTVL.

For this clone: Additional DNA sequences in this sample encode the identical CDR3. The V gene is TRBV7-2, the J gene TRBJ1-2, with no clear D. Trimming took off 3 bases at V and 1 base at J, with 6 bases between the two ends. Germline CDR1 reads SGHTA; CDR2 reads FQGNSA. The CDR3 spans 13 residues. The CDR3 loop reads CASSFGLNYGYTF. CDR3 sequence (DNA): TGTGCCAGCAGCTTTGGCCTTAACTATGGCTACACCTTC.

V and J are TRBV12-3 or TRBV12-4 and TRBJ1-2; the D is unclear. V lost 5 bases and J 4 bases, leaving 11 bases between the germline ends. The CDR3 is 13 amino acids. CDR3 nucleotide sequence: TGTGCCAGCAGTGTACGGGTTGGCTATGGCTACACCTTC. Residues: CASSVRVGYGYTF.

This sequence joins TRBV30 and TRBJ2-3, with 8 positions matching TRBD2. V lost 3 bases to trimming and J lost 4 bases; unmatched junction nucleotides: 9. Per germline, CDR1 GTSNPN and CDR2 SVGIG (reference sequence). The CDR3 is made up of 15 amino acids. The CDR3 DNA is TGTGCCTGGAGGGCCAGCGGGAGTACCCCAGATACGCAGTATTTT. Amino acid sequence: CAWRASGSTPDTQYF. Full variable domain (remainder filled in from reference TRBV30 and TRBJ2-3): SQTIHQWPATLVQPVGSPLSLECTVEGTSNPNLYWYRQAAGRGLQLLFYSVGIGQISSEVPQNLSASRPQDRQFILSSKKLLLSDSGFYLCAWRASGSTPDTQYFGPGTRLTVL.

The V and J genes are TRBV12-5 and TRBJ2-7; tentative D call: TRBD2 (5 bases). CDR3 length equals 11 residues. V lost 6 bases and J 6 bases, leaving 9 bases between the germline ends. CDR1 is LGHNT, CDR2 FRNRAP, per germline. CDR3 loop: CASGTRGEQYF. In DNA form, the CDR3 reads TGTGCTAGTGGGACCCGGGGCGAGCAGTACTTC.

The CDR3 reads CASSLSGEAGEQYF. The CDR3 DNA is TGCGCCAGCAGCTTAAGCGGGGAGGCGGGGGAGCAGTACTTC. The chain is built from TRBV5-1 and TRBJ2-7, with 7 bases matching TRBD2. Germline CDR1 is SGHRS and CDR2 is YFSETQ. The CDR3 spans 14 residues. Trimming took 2 bases from V and 7 from J; bases not matched to a gene: 9.

This clone was counted once. V usage is TRBV9 and J usage is TRBJ1-2; D is unresolved. Germline V gene lookup returns CDR1 SGDLS and CDR2 YYNGEE. Trimming removed 6 bases at V and 8 bases at J, with 14 bases between. CDR3 size: 12 residues. The CDR3 nucleotides read TGTGCCAGCAAGGTCCAGACGGGGGGCTACACCTTC. This sequence encodes CASKVQTGGYTF. The variable domain in full, completed from reference TRBV9 and TRBJ1-2, reads DSGVTQTPKHLITATGQRVTLRCSPRSGDLSVYWYQQSLDQGLQFLIQYYNGEERAKGNILERFSAQQFPDLHSELNLSSLELGDSALYFCASKVQTGGYTFGSGTRLTVV.

The V gene is TRBV6-2 or TRBV6-3, the J gene TRBJ2-1, with D unresolved. V was trimmed by 6 bases and J by 7 bases, leaving 16 bases between them. Germline lookup yields CDR1 MNHEY and CDR2 SVGEGT. The CDR3 covers 14 residues. The chain's CDR3 is CASSPSLLRNEQFF. The CDR3 bases are TGTGCCAGCAGCCCCTCGTTACTGCGGAATGAGCAGTTCTTC.

This clone was observed at least ten times. The rearrangement uses TRBV11-2 and TRBJ2-7; weak D call: TRBD2 (6 bases). The CDR3 is 18 residues long. V lost 3 bases, J lost 4 bases, and 25 bases lay in between. Germline loops: CDR1 SGHAT, CDR2 FQNNGV. The CDR3 region has the DNA TGTGCCAGCAGCTTGGGGGGTACCGGGCCTACGGGCTATTACGAGCAGTACTTC. Translated: CASSLGGTGPTGYYEQYF.

The rearrangement uses TRBV4-1 and TRBJ2-7, with TRBD1 as a possible D gene (6 bases). V was cut by 0 bases and J by 6 bases, with 18 bases left in between. The CDR3 extends over 16 amino acids. From germline, CDR1 is MGHRA and CDR2 YSYEKL. In DNA form, the CDR3 reads TGCGCCAGCAGCCAAGACCGGGACACAGGACGGGTCGAGCAGTACTTC. It yields the protein CASSQDRDTGRVEQYF.

Written as DNA, the CDR3 is TGTGCCAGCAGTTACGAGAGATCCTACGAGCAGTACTTC. Amino acid sequence: CASSYERSYEQYF. The chain joins TRBV6-5 to TRBJ2-7, with D unclear. Trimming pared 2 bases from V and 1 base from J, leaving 6 bases between. Germline values: CDR1 MNHEY, CDR2 SVGAGI. CDR3 length: 13 amino acids.

This clone was seen a handful of times. Other DNA sequences within the sample encode an identical CDR3. The chain couples TRBV19 to TRBJ1-5, with 8 positions matching TRBD1. CDR1 LNHDA and CDR2 SQIVND come from the germline V gene (reference sequence). V lost 6 bases and J lost 6; bases outside the gene matches: 4. The CDR3 is made up of 13 amino acids. The CDR3 sequence is CASRDRVSQPQHF. The CDR3, as DNA: TGTGCCAGTAGGGACAGGGTTTCTCAGCCCCAGCATTTT.

The chain is built from TRBV5-1 and TRBJ1-6, with a tentative D call TRBD1 (5 bases). This CDR3 comprises 16 residues. Germline values: CDR1 SGHRS, CDR2 YFSETQ. Trimming left V 4 bases short and J 2 bases short, with 13 bases between. CDR3 nucleotide sequence: TGCGCCAGCAGCAGACAGTCTCCAACCTATAATTCACCCCTCCACTTT. This encodes CASSRQSPTYNSPLHF. Complete variable domain (other parts from reference TRBV5-1 and TRBJ1-6): KAGVTQTPRYLIKTRGQQVTLSCSPISGHRSVSWYQQTPGQGLQFLFEYFSETQRNKGNFPGRFSGRQFSNSRSEMNVSTLELGDSALYLCASSRQSPTYNSPLHFGNGTRLTVT.